Described below is a single TCR beta chain sequence and its context. Generated by immunoSEQ multiplex PCR, the TCRdb table keeps only in-frame clones and is missing some. Of 90,000 to 120,000 clones listed, around 90% are singletons. This entry is derived from a study of T cell responses to AZD1222 COVID-19 vaccine. This CDR3 region has 15 residues. V was clipped by 2 bases and J by 0 bases, with 10 bases between them. Germline V gene data show CDR1 as LGHNA and CDR2 as YSLEER. The chain carries TRBV4-3 and TRBJ1-2; D perhaps matches TRBD1 (6 bases). This sequence was found in an adult in good health. The source material was peripheral blood, sampled on day 0 of AZD1222 vaccination. The CDR3 DNA is TGCGCCAGCAGCCAACAAAGGACAGCTAACTATGGCTACACCTTC. This gives the protein CASSQQRTANYGYTF.